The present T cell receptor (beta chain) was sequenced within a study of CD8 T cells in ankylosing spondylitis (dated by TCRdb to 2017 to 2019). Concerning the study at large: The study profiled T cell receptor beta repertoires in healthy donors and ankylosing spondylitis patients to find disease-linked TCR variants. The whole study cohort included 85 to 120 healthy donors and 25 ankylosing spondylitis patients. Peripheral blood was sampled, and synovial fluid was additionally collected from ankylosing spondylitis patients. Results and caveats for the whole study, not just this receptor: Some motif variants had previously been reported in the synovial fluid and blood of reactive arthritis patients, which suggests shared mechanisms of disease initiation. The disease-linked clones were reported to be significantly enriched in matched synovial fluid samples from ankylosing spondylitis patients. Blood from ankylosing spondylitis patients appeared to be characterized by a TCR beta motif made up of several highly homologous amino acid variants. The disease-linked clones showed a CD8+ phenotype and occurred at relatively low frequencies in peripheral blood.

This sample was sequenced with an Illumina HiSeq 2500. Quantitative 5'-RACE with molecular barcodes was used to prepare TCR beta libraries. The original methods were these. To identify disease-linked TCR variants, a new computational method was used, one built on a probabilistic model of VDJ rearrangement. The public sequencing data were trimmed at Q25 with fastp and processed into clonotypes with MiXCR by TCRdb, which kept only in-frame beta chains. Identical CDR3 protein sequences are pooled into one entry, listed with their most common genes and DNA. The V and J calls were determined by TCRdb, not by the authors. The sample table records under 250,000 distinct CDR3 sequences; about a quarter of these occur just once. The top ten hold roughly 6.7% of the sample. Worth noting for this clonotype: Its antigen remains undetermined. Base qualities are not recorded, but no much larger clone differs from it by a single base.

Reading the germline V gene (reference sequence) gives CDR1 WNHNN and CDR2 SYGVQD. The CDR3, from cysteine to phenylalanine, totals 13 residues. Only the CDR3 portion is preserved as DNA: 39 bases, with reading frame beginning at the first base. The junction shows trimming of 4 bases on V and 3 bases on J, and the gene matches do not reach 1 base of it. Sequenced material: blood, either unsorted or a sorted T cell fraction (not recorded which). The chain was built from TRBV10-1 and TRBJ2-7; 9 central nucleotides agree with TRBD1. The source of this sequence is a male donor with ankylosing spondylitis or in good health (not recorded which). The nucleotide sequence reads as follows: TGCGCCAGCAGTGGGACAGGGGACTACGAGCAGTACTTC. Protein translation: CASSGTGDYEQYF.